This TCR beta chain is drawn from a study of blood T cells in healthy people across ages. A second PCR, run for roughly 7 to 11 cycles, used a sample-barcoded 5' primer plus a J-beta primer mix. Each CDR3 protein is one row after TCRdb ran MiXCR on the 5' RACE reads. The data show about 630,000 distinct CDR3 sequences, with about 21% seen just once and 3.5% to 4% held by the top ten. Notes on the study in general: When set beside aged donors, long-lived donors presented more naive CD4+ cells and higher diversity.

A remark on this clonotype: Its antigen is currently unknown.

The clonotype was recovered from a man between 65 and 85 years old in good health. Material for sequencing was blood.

The CDR3 region is CASSLVGRQDEQFF. The CDR3, as DNA: TGTGCCAGCAGCTTAGTAGGGAGGCAGGATGAGCAGTTCTTC. The V and J genes are TRBV7-6 and TRBJ2-1, with D perhaps TRBD2 (6 bases). In germline, CDR1 is SGHVS, CDR2 FNYEAQ. Trimming stripped 1 base from V and 8 bases from J, with 12 bases between. CDR3 length equals 14 residues.